These 14 T cell receptor beta chains were sequenced from one sample in a study of control samples from healthy donors and cancer patients. This table comes from immunoSEQ multiplex PCR, and its TCRdb copy is limited to in-frame clones, with some not included. The sample records some 22,000 clones, 85% being singletons. Sequencing used PBMCs. All receptors derive from a man aged 60 to 75 with head and neck cancer.

This rearrangement joins TRBV11-2 to TRBJ1-1, with D possibly matching TRBD1 (6 bases). Trimming removed 6 bases at V and 5 bases at J, with 13 bases between. Germline CDR1 reads SGHAT; CDR2 reads FQNNGV. The CDR3 loop spans 13 amino acids. CDR3 DNA sequence: TGTGCCAGCAGGCTTTCAGGGGTAACTGAAGCTTTCTTT. Translation gives CASRLSGVTEAFF.

The CDR3 DNA reads TGTGCCAGCAGTCCCTACCGGGGCGACACTGAAGCTTTCTTT. Protein: CASSPYRGDTEAFF. This chain links TRBV6-5 with TRBJ1-1, with D possibly being TRBD1 (5 bases). V was cut by 5 bases and J by 3 bases, with 13 bases left in between. CDR3 length: 14 residues. Germline V lookup: CDR1 MNHEY, CDR2 SVGAGI.

V and J are TRBV7-3 and TRBJ1-2, with TRBD1 identical over 7 bases. Unmatched junction bases numbered 7, after V lost 4 bases and J lost 8 bases. The CDR3 sequence is 13 residues long. Germline V CDR1 and CDR2: SGHTA, FQGTGA. This CDR3 reads CASSSQTGRGYTF. The DNA for the CDR3 is TGTGCCAGCAGCTCTCAGACAGGGAGAGGCTACACCTTC.

The rearrangement joins TRBV2 to TRBJ1-1; 7 nucleotides line up with TRBD1. This CDR3 spans 16 amino acids. Trimming removed 7 bases from V and 6 bases from J; junction bases left unmatched: 17. Germline assignment: CDR1 SNHLY and CDR2 FYNNEI. CDR3 sequence reads: CASTDLGGRGLAEAFF. The CDR3 nucleotides read TGTGCCAGCACCGACCTAGGGGGCAGGGGGTTAGCTGAAGCTTTCTTT.

The chain is built from TRBV6-2 or TRBV6-3 and TRBJ1-2; 9 bases fit TRBD1. Germline-derived CDR1 and CDR2 are MNHEY and SVGEGT. V lost 5 bases, J lost 7 bases, and 8 bases stayed unmatched. This CDR3 region has 14 residues. In nucleotides, the CDR3 is TGTGCCAGCAGTCCCGGGACAGGGACTAGTGGCTACACCTTC. Protein: CASSPGTGTSGYTF.

This rearrangement joins TRBV15 to TRBJ2-2; tentatively, D is TRBD1 (5 bases). The CDR3 has 14 residues. Germline CDR1 is LNHNV and CDR2 is YYDKDF (reference sequence). Trimming stripped 2 bases from V and 3 bases from J, with 7 bases between. DNA for the CDR3: TGTGCCACCAGCAGACAGGGTTACACCGGGGAGCTGTTTTTT. It is translated as CATSRQGYTGELFF. Full variable domain (outside the CDR3, taken from reference TRBV15 and TRBJ2-2): DAMVIQNPRYQVTQFGKPVTLSCSQTLNHNVMYWYQQKSSQAPKLLFHYYDKDFNNEADTPDNFQSRRPNTSFCFLDIRSPGLGDTAMYLCATSRQGYTGELFFGEGSRLTVL.

The chain joins TRBV7-8 to TRBJ2-3, with 12 bases matching TRBD2. The junction had 6 bases not matched to a gene; V was cut back by 4 bases and J by 4 bases. There are 16 residues in the CDR3. Per the germline V gene, CDR1 is SGHVS and CDR2 is FQNEAQ. The CDR3 loop reads CASSSRLAGVADTQYF. As DNA, the CDR3 is TGTGCCAGCAGCTCCAGACTAGCGGGAGTTGCAGATACGCAGTATTTT.

The rearrangement joins TRBV9 to TRBJ2-3; D is perhaps TRBD2 (5 bases). Germline CDR1 SGDLS, CDR2 YYNGEE. V was cut by 0 bases and J by 3 bases, with 14 bases left in between. The CDR3 length is 16 residues. CDR3 sequence: CASSVVAGAITDTQYF. The CDR3 DNA reads TGTGCCAGCAGCGTAGTGGCGGGCGCGATAACAGATACGCAGTATTTT. Using reference TRBV9 and TRBJ2-3 for the parts outside the CDR3, the full variable domain is DSGVTQTPKHLITATGQRVTLRCSPRSGDLSVYWYQQSLDQGLQFLIQYYNGEERAKGNILERFSAQQFPDLHSELNLSSLELGDSALYFCASSVVAGAITDTQYFGPGTRLTVL.

In DNA form, the CDR3 reads TGTGCCAGCAGTTCGGAACCGGGCCCACTGAAGTACGTC. It yields the protein CASSSEPGPLKYV. The chain links TRBV28 to TRBJ2-7; D gene uncertain. This CDR3 is 13 amino acids long. The V gene's germline CDR1 is MDHEN and CDR2 SYDVKM. The germline V and J ends were trimmed by 4 bases and 11 bases, with 18 bases remaining between them.

This chain uses TRBV5-1 with TRBJ2-1, with TRBD2 matching over 9 bases. V shed 4 bases, J shed 5 bases, and the junction held 7 bases outside the gene matches. This CDR3 has 15 amino acids. Looked up from germline, CDR1 is SGHRS and CDR2 is YFSETQ. The CDR3 region has the DNA TGCGCCAGCAGCCTCCTAGCGGGAAATAACAATGAGCAGTTCTTC. Its translation: CASSLLAGNNNEQFF.

This clone came up once. V and J are TRBV30 and TRBJ2-7; the D gene is possibly TRBD1 (6 bases). The CDR3 loop spans 12 amino acids. From germline, CDR1 is GTSNPN and CDR2 SVGIG (reference sequence). V gave up 3 bases and J gave up 10 bases, with 16 bases separating them. The CDR3 reads CAWRPGERKQYF. In DNA form, the CDR3 reads TGTGCCTGGAGGCCAGGGGAAAGGAAACAGTACTTC.

The genes are TRBV5-1 and TRBJ2-5; no definite D call. CDR1 is SGHRS and CDR2 is YFSETQ in the germline V gene. The length of the CDR3 is 13 residues. V was pared by 4 bases and J by 5 bases, with 12 bases between. CDR3 DNA sequence: TGCGCCAGCAGCCCAGAGATAGGGGAGACCCAGTACTTC. Protein sequence: CASSPEIGETQYF.

V and J are TRBV9 and TRBJ2-5; D is uncertain. There are 15 residues in the CDR3. The germline V gene encodes CDR1 SGDLS and CDR2 YYNGEE. The germline V and J ends were trimmed by 0 bases and 0 bases, with 9 bases remaining between them. The CDR3 DNA sequence: TGTGCCAGCAGCGTAGCTACCGCGTACCAAGAGACCCAGTACTTC. Translation gives CASSVATAYQETQYF.

V gene TRBV5-1 combines with J gene TRBJ2-1; 14 bases are shared with TRBD2. This CDR3 has 15 amino acids. V gave up 4 bases and J gave up 9 bases; unmatched junction bases: 6. The germline CDR1 and CDR2 sequences are SGHRS and YFSETQ. CDR3 in DNA: TGCGCCAGCAGCCCGGGACTAGCGGGAGAGGGTGAGCAGTTCTTC. Amino acids: CASSPGLAGEGEQFF.